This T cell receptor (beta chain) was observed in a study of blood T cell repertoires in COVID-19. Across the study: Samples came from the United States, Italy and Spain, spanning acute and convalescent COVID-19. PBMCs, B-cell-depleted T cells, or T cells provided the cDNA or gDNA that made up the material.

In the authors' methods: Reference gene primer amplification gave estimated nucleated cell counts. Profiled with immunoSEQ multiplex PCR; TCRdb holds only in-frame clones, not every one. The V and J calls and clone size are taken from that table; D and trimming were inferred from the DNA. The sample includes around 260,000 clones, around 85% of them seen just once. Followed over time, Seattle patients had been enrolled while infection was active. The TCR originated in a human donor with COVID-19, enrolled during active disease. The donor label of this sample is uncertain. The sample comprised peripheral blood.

CDR3 residues: CASSVQGQDTQYF. In nucleotides, the CDR3 is TGTGCCAGCAGTGTGCAGGGACAAGATACGCAGTATTTT. The rearrangement links TRBV25-1 to TRBJ2-3, with D perhaps matching TRBD1 (6 bases). The CDR3 has 13 residues. From germline, CDR1 is MGHDK and CDR2 SYGVNS. V was clipped by 4 bases and J by 5 bases, with 10 bases between them.